This T cell receptor beta chain was documented in a study of cytomegalovirus exposure and HLA in healthy donors. This CDR3 spans 13 amino acids. V dropped 5 bases and J dropped 0 bases, with 7 bases sitting between them. Looked up from germline, CDR1 is SGHAT and CDR2 is FQDESV (reference sequence). The PCR had 60 Vbeta and 13 Jbeta primers. Measured with immunoSEQ multiplex PCR; TCRdb has only the in-frame clones, and not every one. Altogether 180,000 or so clones are present, approximately 80% being singletons, with the ten largest covering just over 4.5%. The chain is built from TRBV11-1 and TRBJ2-5; the D gene is possibly TRBD2 (5 bases). The TCR comes from a woman aged 45-65 years in good health and CMV-seropositive. Sequenced material: PBMCs. CDR3 amino acids: CASSDYDQETQYF. Here the CDR3 DNA reads TGTGCCAGCAGCGACTATGACCAAGAGACCCAGTACTTC.